Included here is one T cell receptor (beta chain) sequence, with context. The antigen is undetermined. 5'RACE, which relied on constant-segment primers, yielded TCR alpha and TCR beta cDNA libraries carrying sample barcodes and UMIs. TCRdb used MiXCR to reprocess the 5' RACE reads, holding one entry per CDR3 protein. Among 400,000 or so distinct CDR3 sequences listed, around a fifth were seen once. These data come from a study of T-cell memory formation after mild COVID-19. Study-level findings and limits: The pre-infection memory compartment contained some responding clones, suggesting cross-reactive memory joined.

Germline V gene sequence: CDR1 KGHDR, CDR2 SFDVKD. The ends were cut back, 0 bases at V and 7 bases at J, with 6 bases in the middle. CDR3 length: 13 amino acids. Input material: PBMCs or a T cell subset sorted from them (not recorded which). The source is an adult woman who had mild COVID-19 (a few samples of this study predate the infection). Cell type and time point are not known. The J gene is TRBJ1-5, the V gene TRBV24-1, with D possibly matching TRBD1 (5 bases). CDR3 in DNA: TGTGCCACCAGTGATTTGAGGGGCCAGCCCCAGCATTTT. Translating gives CATSDLRGQPQHF.